Listed below are T cell receptor beta chains from one sample, sequenced in a study of T cell responses to AZD1222 COVID-19 vaccine. Sequencing used immunoSEQ multiplex PCR; TCRdb keeps in-frame clones, though not all of them. The sample has approximately 140,000 clones, about 92% seen once. The sample consisted of peripheral blood, taken on day 0 of AZD1222 vaccination. The origin of the receptors is an adult in good health. Both conserved end residues are part of each CDR3. The order of the fields is CDR3 length, J gene, V gene, clone size, D gene, CDR3 protein, CDR3 DNA. D genes are given only for firm matches. Size values are once, few and many counts, or a class for expanded clones, and some rows have none.

>14|TRBJ2-5|TRBV9|.|TRBD2
CASSRAGREETQYF
TGTGCCAGCAGCAGAGCGGGGCGGGAGGAGACCCAGTACTTC
>15|TRBJ2-3|TRBV7-2|.|.
CASSYSWASTDTQYF
TGTGCCAGCAGCTACTCATGGGCGTCCACAGATACGCAGTATTTT
>11|TRBJ1-1|TRBV7-9|.|.
CASLRTAEAFF
TGTGCCAGCTTGCGGACAGCTGAAGCTTTCTTT
>15|TRBJ2-7|TRBV5-6|.|.
CASSLWPGASYEQYF
TGTGCCAGCAGCTTGTGGCCAGGGGCCTCCTACGAGCAGTACTTC
>12|TRBJ2-7|TRBV11-2|once|.
CASSRPKLGQYF
TGTGCCAGCAGCCGCCCTAAGCTAGGGCAGTACTTC
>15|TRBJ1-4|TRBV11-3|.|.
CASSLTAGDNEKLFF
TGTGCCAGCAGCTTAACCGCAGGCGATAATGAAAAACTGTTTTTT
>11|TRBJ2-5|TRBV29-1|.|.
CSIDRMETQYF
TGCAGCATAGACAGGATGGAGACCCAGTACTTC
>13|TRBJ1-1|TRBV30|.|.
CAWSPGVNTEAFF
TGTGCCTGGAGTCCGGGGGTGAACACTGAAGCTTTCTTT
>16|TRBJ1-5|TRBV7-9|.|.
CASSSGPLTGNQPQHF
TGTGCCAGCAGCTCGGGACCCTTAACTGGCAATCAGCCCCAGCATTTT
>13|TRBJ1-2|TRBV5-4|.|.
CASSPGRNYGYTF
TGTGCCAGCAGCCCGGGACGGAACTATGGCTACACCTTC
>13|TRBJ2-5|TRBV7-2|.|.
CASSLSRRETQYF
TGTGCCAGCAGCTTAAGCCGGCGGGAGACCCAGTACTTC